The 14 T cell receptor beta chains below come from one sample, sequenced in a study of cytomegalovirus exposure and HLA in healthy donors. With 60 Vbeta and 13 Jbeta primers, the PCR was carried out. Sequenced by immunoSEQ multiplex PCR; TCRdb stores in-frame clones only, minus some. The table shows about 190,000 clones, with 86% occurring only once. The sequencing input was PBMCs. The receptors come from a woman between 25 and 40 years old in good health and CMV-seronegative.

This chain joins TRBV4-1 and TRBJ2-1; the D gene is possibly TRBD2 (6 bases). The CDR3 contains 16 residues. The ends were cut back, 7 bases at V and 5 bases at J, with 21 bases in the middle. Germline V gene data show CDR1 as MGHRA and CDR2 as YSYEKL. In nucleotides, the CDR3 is TGCGCCAGCAACCGGGAGATCGGGACGCGGAACAATGAGCAGTTCTTC. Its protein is CASNREIGTRNNEQFF.

CDR3 sequence (DNA): TGCGCCAGCAGCCTTAGCGGGGGAGAGTACAATGAGCAGTTCTTC. This gives the protein CASSLSGGEYNEQFF. The rearrangement uses TRBV5-1 and TRBJ2-1; TRBD2 matches 9 bases. Germline CDR1 is SGHRS and CDR2 is YFSETQ. V gave up 4 bases and J gave up 4 bases; unmatched junction bases: 6. The CDR3 contains 15 residues.

CDR3 sequence: CASSRLIAGGLGGEQFF. In DNA, the CDR3 is TGTGCCAGCAGCCGATTAATAGCGGGAGGATTGGGTGGTGAGCAGTTCTTC. This sequence joins TRBV11-2 and TRBJ2-1; 10 nucleotides agree with TRBD2. The CDR3 has 17 amino acids. Germline V lookup: CDR1 SGHAT, CDR2 FQNNGV. Trimming at V came to 5 bases and at J to 9 bases, leaving 16 bases not matched to a gene.

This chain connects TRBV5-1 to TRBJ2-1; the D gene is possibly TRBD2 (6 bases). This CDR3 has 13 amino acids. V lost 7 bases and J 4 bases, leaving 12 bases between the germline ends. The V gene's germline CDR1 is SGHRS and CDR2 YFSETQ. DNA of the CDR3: TGCGCCAGCCGACTAGAGGGTTACAATGAGCAGTTCTTC. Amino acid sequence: CASRLEGYNEQFF.

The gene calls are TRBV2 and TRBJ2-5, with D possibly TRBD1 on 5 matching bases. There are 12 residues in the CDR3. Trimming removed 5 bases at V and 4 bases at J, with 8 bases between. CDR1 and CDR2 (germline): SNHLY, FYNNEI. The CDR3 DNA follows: TGTGCCAGCAGTCAGGGCCCAGAGACCCAGTACTTC. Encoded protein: CASSQGPETQYF.

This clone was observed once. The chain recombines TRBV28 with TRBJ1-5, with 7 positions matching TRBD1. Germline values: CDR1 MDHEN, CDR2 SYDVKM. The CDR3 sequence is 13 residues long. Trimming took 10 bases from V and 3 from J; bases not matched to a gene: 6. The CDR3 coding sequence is TGTGCCAATCAAAGGGGGCTCAATCAGCCCCAGCATTTT. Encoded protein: CANQRGLNQPQHF.

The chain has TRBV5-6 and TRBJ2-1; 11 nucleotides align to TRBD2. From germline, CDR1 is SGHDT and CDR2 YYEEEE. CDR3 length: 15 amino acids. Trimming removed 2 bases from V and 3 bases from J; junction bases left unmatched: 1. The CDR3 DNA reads TGTGCCAGCAGCTTAGGGACTAGCGGCTACAATGAGCAGTTCTTC. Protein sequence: CASSLGTSGYNEQFF.

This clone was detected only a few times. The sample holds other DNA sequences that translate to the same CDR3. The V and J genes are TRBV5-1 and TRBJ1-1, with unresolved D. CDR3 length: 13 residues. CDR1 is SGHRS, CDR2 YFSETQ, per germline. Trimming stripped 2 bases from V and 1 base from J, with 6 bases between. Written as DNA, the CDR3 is TGCGCCAGCAGCTTTAACGGGAACACTGAAGCTTTCTTT. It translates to CASSFNGNTEAFF. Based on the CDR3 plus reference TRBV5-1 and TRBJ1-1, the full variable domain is KAGVTQTPRYLIKTRGQQVTLSCSPISGHRSVSWYQQTPGQGLQFLFEYFSETQRNKGNFPGRFSGRQFSNSRSEMNVSTLELGDSALYLCASSFNGNTEAFFGQGTRLTVV.

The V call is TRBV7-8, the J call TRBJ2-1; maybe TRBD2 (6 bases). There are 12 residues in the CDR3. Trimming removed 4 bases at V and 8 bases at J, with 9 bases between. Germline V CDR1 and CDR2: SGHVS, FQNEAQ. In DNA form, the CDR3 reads TGTGCCAGCAGCTGGGGGGTACATGAGCAGTTCTTC. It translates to CASSWGVHEQFF.

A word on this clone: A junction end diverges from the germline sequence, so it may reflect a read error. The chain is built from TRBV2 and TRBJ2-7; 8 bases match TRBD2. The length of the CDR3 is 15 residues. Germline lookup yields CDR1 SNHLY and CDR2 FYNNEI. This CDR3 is CVSSPTSVASYEQYF. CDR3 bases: TGTGTCAGCTCCCCGACTAGCGTAGCCTCCTACGAGCAGTACTTC.

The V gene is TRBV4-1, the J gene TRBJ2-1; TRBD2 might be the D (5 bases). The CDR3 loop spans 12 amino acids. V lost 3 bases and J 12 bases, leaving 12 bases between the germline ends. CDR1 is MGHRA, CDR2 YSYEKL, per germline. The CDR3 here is CASSHDLEGQFF. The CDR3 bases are TGCGCCAGCAGCCATGACCTAGAGGGGCAGTTCTTC.

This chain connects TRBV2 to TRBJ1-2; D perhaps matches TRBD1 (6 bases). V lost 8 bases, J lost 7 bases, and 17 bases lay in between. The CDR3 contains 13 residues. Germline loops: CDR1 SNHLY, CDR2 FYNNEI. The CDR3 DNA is TGTGCCAGCTCGTCGACAGTGGGGGCTGGCTACACCTTC. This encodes CASSSTVGAGYTF.

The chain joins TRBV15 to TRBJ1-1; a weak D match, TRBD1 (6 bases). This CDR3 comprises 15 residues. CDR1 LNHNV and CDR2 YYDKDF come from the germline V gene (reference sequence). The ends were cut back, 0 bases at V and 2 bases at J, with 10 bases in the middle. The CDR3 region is CATSRDKDSNTEAFF. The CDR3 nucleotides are TGTGCCACCAGCAGAGACAAGGACAGTAACACTGAAGCTTTCTTT.

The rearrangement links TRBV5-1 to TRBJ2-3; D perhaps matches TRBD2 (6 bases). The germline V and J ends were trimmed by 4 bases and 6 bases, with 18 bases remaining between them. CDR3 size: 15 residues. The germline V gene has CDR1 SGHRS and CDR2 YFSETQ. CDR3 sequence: CASSPPGLEGDTQYF. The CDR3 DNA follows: TGCGCCAGCAGCCCACCGGGACTCGAGGGGGATACGCAGTATTTT.